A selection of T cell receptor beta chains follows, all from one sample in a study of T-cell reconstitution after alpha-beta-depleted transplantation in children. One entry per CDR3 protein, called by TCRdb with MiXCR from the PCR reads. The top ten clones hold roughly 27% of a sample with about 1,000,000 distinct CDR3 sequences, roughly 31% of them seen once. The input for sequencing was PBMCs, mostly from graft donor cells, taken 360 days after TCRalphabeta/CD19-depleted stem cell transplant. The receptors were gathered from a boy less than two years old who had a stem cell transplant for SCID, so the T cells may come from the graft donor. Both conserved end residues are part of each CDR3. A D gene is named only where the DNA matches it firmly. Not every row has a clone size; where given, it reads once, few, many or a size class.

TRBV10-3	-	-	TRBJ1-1	TGTGCCATCAGTGAGTCGGCAGGGAGGGACACTGAAGCTTTCTTT	CAISESAGRDTEAFF
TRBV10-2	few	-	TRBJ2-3	TGCGCCAGCAGTGAGTCGAGGGGGGGTGGATCAGATACGCAGTATTTT	CASSESRGGGSDTQYF
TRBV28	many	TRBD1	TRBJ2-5	TGTGCCAGCAGTTTCAAGACAGGGCCCCAGGAGACCCAGTACTTC	CASSFKTGPQETQYF
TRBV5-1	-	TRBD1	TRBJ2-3	TGCGCCAGCAGCGTGCCCGGGACAGGGAAGGTTACGCAGTATTTT	CASSVPGTGKVTQYF
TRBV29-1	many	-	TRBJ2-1	TGCAGCGTTGACAGCTACAATGAGCAGTTCTTC	CSVDSYNEQFF
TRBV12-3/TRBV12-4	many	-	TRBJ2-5	TGTGCCAGCAGTACCTTGGGAGAGACCCAGTACTTC	CASSTLGETQYF
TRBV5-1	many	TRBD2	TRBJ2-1	TGCGCCAGCAGCGCGGGGGGAACCTACAATGAGCAGTTCTTC	CASSAGGTYNEQFF
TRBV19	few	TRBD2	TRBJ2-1	TGTGCCAGTACCTTTAGCGGGGGCCTCTACAATGAGCAGTTCTTC	CASTFSGGLYNEQFF
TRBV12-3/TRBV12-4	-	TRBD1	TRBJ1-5	TGTGCCAGCAGCTATGGGACAGCGAACAATCAGCCCCAGCATTTT	CASSYGTANNQPQHF
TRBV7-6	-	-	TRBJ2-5	TGTGCCAGCAGCTTACTCGCCGGGTCGGAAGAGACCCAGTACTTC	CASSLLAGSEETQYF
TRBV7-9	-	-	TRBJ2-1	TGTGCCAGCAGCTTGGACCCGCAACCCAATGAGCAGTTCTTC	CASSLDPQPNEQFF
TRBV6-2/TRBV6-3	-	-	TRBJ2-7	TGTGCCAGCATGGGCCATGGGAGATACGAGCAGTACTTC	CASMGHGRYEQYF
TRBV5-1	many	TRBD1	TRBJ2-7	TGCGCCAGCAGCAAACCGACAGGGGAACCGAACGAGCAGTACTTC	CASSKPTGEPNEQYF
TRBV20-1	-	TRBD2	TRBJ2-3	TGCAGTGCGCCCCCGGGGGGGCGGTTGGATACGCAGTATTTT	CSAPPGGRLDTQYF
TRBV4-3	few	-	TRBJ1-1	TGCGCCAGCAGCCCCCAGGCACGGGGGAACACTGAAGCTTTCTTT	CASSPQARGNTEAFF
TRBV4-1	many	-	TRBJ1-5	TGCGCCAGCAGCCAAGGGGCGAATCAGCCCCAGCATTTT	CASSQGANQPQHF
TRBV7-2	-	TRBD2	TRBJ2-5	TGTGCCAGCAGCTTAGCGCTCCTAGCGGGGGGCCAAGGGGAGACCCAGTACTTC	CASSLALLAGGQGETQYF
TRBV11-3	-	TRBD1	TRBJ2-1	TGTGCCAGCAGCAGAGGGGGCGTTTACAATGAGCAGTTCTTC	CASSRGGVYNEQFF
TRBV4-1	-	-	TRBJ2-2	TGCGCCAGCAGCCAAAGGGATTCTAACACCGGGGAGCTGTTTTTT	CASSQRDSNTGELFF
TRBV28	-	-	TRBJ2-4	TGTGCCAGCAGCTCCAGTTCCGTAGGGGAAAACATTCAGTACTTC	CASSSSSVGENIQYF
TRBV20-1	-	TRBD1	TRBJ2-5	TGCAGTGCTAAGTGGACAGGGGGCGAGGTGACCCAGTACTTC	CSAKWTGGEVTQYF
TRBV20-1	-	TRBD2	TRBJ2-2	TGCAGTGCTAGCGGTAGCGGGGGTTTCACCGGGGAGCTGTTTTTT	CSASGSGGFTGELFF
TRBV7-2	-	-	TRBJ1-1	TGTGCCAGCAGCTTCAAGCGGGGGGACACTGAAGCTTTCTTT	CASSFKRGDTEAFF
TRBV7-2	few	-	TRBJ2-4	TGTGCCAGCAGCCCCCTATACAGGGACATTCAGTACTTC	CASSPLYRDIQYF
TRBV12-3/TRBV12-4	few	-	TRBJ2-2	TGTGCCAGCAGCCGGGACCAAGGAACCGGGGAGCTGTTTTTT	CASSRDQGTGELFF
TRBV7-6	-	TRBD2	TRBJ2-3	TGTGCCAGCAGCTTAGAGTTGGGAGGGGCAGATACGCAGTATTTT	CASSLELGGADTQYF
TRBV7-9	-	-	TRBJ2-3	TGTGCCAGCAGCTTAGGGGACAAAACTAGCACAGATACGCAGTATTTT	CASSLGDKTSTDTQYF
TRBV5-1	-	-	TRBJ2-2	TGCGCCAGCAGCTTCGCGGCAAACCCGAACACCGGGGAGCTGTTTTTT	CASSFAANPNTGELFF
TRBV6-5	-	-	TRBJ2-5	TGTGCCAGCAGTTACTCGAGATCTGTGGACCGAGAGACCCAGTACTTC	CASSYSRSVDRETQYF